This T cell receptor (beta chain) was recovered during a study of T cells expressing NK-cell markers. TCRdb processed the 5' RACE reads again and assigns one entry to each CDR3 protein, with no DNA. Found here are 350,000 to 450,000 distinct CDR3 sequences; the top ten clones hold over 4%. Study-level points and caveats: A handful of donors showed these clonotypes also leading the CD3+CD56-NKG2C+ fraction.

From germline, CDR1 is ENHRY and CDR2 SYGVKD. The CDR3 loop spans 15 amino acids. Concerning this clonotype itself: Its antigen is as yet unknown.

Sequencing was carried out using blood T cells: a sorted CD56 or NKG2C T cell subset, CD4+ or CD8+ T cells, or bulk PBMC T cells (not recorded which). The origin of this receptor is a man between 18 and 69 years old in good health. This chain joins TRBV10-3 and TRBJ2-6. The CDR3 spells CAISDDGSGANVLTF.